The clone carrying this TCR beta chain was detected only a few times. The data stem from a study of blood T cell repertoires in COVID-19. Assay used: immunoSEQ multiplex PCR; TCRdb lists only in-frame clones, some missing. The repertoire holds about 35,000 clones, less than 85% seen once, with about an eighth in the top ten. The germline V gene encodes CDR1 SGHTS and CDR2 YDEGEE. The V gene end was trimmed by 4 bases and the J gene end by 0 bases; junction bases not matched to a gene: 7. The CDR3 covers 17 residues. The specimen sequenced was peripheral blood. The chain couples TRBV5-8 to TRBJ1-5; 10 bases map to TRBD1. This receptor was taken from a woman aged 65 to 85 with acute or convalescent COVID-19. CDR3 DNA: TGTGCCAGCAGCCTGAGACAGGGGGCTTATAGCAATCAGCCCCAGCATTTT. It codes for CASSLRQGAYSNQPQHF.